Each of the 32 T cell receptor beta chains below was sequenced from the same sample in a study of cytomegalovirus exposure and HLA in healthy donors. 60 Vbeta and 13 Jbeta primers were used in PCR. Produced via immunoSEQ multiplex PCR; TCRdb's table is partial and in-frame only. The sample carries some 110,000 clones, 60% to 75% recorded once. Sequenced material: PBMCs. The receptors derive from a woman aged 45 to 65 in good health and CMV-seropositive.

The chain is built from TRBV5-1 and TRBJ2-7; tentative D call: TRBD1 (6 bases). V lost 1 base and J 5 bases, leaving 13 bases between the germline ends. The CDR3 loop spans 14 amino acids. The germline V gene encodes CDR1 SGHRS and CDR2 YFSETQ. The CDR3 region is CASSLLRDKNEQYF. In DNA form, the CDR3 reads TGCGCCAGCAGCTTGCTCCGGGACAAGAACGAGCAGTACTTC.

The gene calls are TRBV7-2 and TRBJ2-1; the match to TRBD2 covers 14 bases. In germline, CDR1 is SGHTA, CDR2 FQGNSA. V shed 4 bases and J 9 bases; nucleotides not matched to a gene: 5. CDR3 length equals 15 residues. The CDR3 DNA reads as TGTGCCAGCAGCTGGAGACTAGCGGGGGGGGGTGAGCAGTTCTTC. Its protein is CASSWRLAGGGEQFF. Together with reference TRBV7-2 and TRBJ2-1, the CDR3 gives the full variable domain: GAGVSQSPSNKVTEKGKDVELRCDPISGHTALYWYRQSLGQGLEFLIYFQGNSAPDKSGLPSDRFSAERTGGSVSTLTIQRTQQEDSAVYLCASSWRLAGGGEQFFGPGTRLTVL.

The CDR3 sequence is CASSFRRASTDTQYF. DNA for the CDR3: TGTGCCAGCAGCTTCCGGCGGGCTAGCACAGATACGCAGTATTTT. This chain uses TRBV7-2 with TRBJ2-3, with D perhaps TRBD2 (5 bases). CDR1 and CDR2 (germline): SGHTA, FQGNSA. Trimming cost V 3 bases and J 0 bases, with 10 bases left between them. The CDR3 sequence is 15 residues long. The entire variable domain, with the rest obtained from reference TRBV7-2 and TRBJ2-3, is as follows: GAGVSQSPSNKVTEKGKDVELRCDPISGHTALYWYRQSLGQGLEFLIYFQGNSAPDKSGLPSDRFSAERTGGSVSTLTIQRTQQEDSAVYLCASSFRRASTDTQYFGPGTRLTVL.

J is TRBJ1-5 and V is TRBV10-3; D possibly corresponds to TRBD1 (5 bases). V was clipped by 6 bases and J by 4 bases, with 16 bases between them. Germline V CDR1 and CDR2: ENHRY, SYGVKD. The CDR3 is made up of 15 amino acids. Here the CDR3 reads CAISPVGVGNQPQHF. The CDR3 nucleotides are TGTGCCATCAGCCCTGTAGGGGTCGGGAATCAGCCCCAGCATTTT.

The V gene is TRBV7-9, the J gene TRBJ1-4; no definite D call. This CDR3 has 16 residues. CDR1 and CDR2 from the germline V gene are SEHNR and FQNEAQ (reference sequence). V was pared by 1 base and J by 0 bases, with 9 bases between. CDR3 nucleotide sequence: TGTGCCAGCAGCTTAGGAGGTCGGGCAACTAATGAAAAACTGTTTTTT. The encoded protein is CASSLGGRATNEKLFF.

The CDR3 here is CASSFGGLNTGELFF. The DNA of the CDR3 is TGTGCCAGCAGCTTCGGGGGGTTGAACACCGGGGAGCTGTTTTTT. The chain joins TRBV11-3 to TRBJ2-2; 7 bases match TRBD2. The V segment lost 3 bases and the J segment 1 base; nucleotides outside the gene matches: 2. The CDR3 is made up of 15 amino acids. CDR1 is SGHNT and CDR2 is YENEEA in the germline V gene.

The gene calls are TRBV27 and TRBJ2-1, with 7 nucleotides matching TRBD1. With V trimmed by 4 bases and J by 0 bases, 6 bases remained unmatched. This CDR3 has 16 amino acids. From germline, CDR1 is MNHEY and CDR2 SMNVEV (reference sequence). In DNA form, the CDR3 reads TGTGCCAGCAGTTCTCATCCAGGGGGCTCCTACAATGAGCAGTTCTTC. Translation: CASSSHPGGSYNEQFF.

Here the CDR3 reads CATHYRLSYEQYF. The CDR3 DNA is TGTGCCACCCATTACCGACTCTCCTACGAGCAGTACTTC. This chain uses TRBV10-3 with TRBJ2-7; D not resolved. Trimming left V 10 bases short and J 0 bases short, with 13 bases between. Germline V CDR1 and CDR2: ENHRY, SYGVKD. The CDR3 spans 13 residues.

This clone was seen only once. The rearrangement links TRBV9 to TRBJ2-1, with D possibly being TRBD1 (5 bases). The CDR3 totals 15 residues. In germline, CDR1 is SGDLS, CDR2 YYNGEE. The germline V and J ends were trimmed by 2 bases and 4 bases, with 13 bases remaining between them. The CDR3 DNA reads TGTGCCAGCAGCGTCCAGGGAATGGGGTACAATGAGCAGTTCTTC. Encoded protein: CASSVQGMGYNEQFF.

The chain combines TRBV11-2 with TRBJ1-5; no firm D call. Germline V gene lookup returns CDR1 SGHAT and CDR2 FQNNGV. V was cut by 1 base and J by 3 bases, with 10 bases left in between. The CDR3 is 15 amino acids. The CDR3 DNA is TGTGCCAGCAGCTTAGTTTCAGGCCTCAATCAGCCCCAGCATTTT. This gives the protein CASSLVSGLNQPQHF.

The gene calls are TRBV30 and TRBJ1-4; D is undetermined. Germline assignment: CDR1 GTSNPN and CDR2 SVGIG (reference sequence). This CDR3 is built from 14 residues. The ends were cut back, 0 bases at V and 4 bases at J, with 9 bases in the middle. As DNA, the CDR3 is TGTGCCTGGAGTGTTGGTCAGTTTAATGAAAAACTGTTTTTT. Protein: CAWSVGQFNEKLFF.

This clone is a singleton in its sample. The same CDR3 arises from other DNA sequences in this sample as well. The V call is TRBV5-4, the J call TRBJ1-2, with unresolved D. The germline V gene has CDR1 SGHNT and CDR2 YYREEE (reference sequence). The length of the CDR3 is 12 residues. The germline V and J ends were trimmed by 3 bases and 4 bases, with 7 bases remaining between them. The CDR3 here is CASSSDIYGYTF. DNA for the CDR3: TGTGCCAGCAGCTCAGACATCTATGGCTACACCTTC. Together with reference TRBV5-4 and TRBJ1-2, the CDR3 gives the full variable domain: ETGVTQSPTHLIKTRGQQVTLRCSSQSGHNTVSWYQQALGQGPQFIFQYYREEENGRGNFPPRFSGLQFPNYSSELNVNALELDDSALYLCASSSDIYGYTFGSGTRLTVV.

The chain has TRBV6-5 and TRBJ1-5, with no clear D. The length of the CDR3 is 13 residues. The germline V gene encodes CDR1 MNHEY and CDR2 SVGAGI. V was pared by 0 bases and J by 7 bases, with 7 bases between. The CDR3 DNA reads as TGTGCCAGCAGTTACTCGGCTTACCAGCCCCAGCATTTT. Its translation is CASSYSAYQPQHF.

This rearrangement joins TRBV28 to TRBJ2-5; perhaps TRBD1 as D (6 bases). Deletions cut 7 bases from V and 3 bases from J, with 12 bases between. This CDR3 region has 13 residues. Germline V gene lookup returns CDR1 MDHEN and CDR2 SYDVKM. CDR3 DNA: TGTGCCAGCAAGCCAAACAGGGAAGAGACCCAGTACTTC. Protein product: CASKPNREETQYF. The full variable domain, with the rest looked up from reference TRBV28 and TRBJ2-5, is DVKVTQSSRYLVKRTGEKVFLECVQDMDHENMFWYRQDPGLGLRLIYFSYDVKMKEKGDIPEGYSVSREKKERFSLILESASTNQTSMYLCASKPNREETQYFGPGTRLLVL.

This chain connects TRBV2 to TRBJ2-1, with a possible D match to TRBD1 (6 bases). The CDR3 loop spans 14 amino acids. Germline V gene lookup returns CDR1 SNHLY and CDR2 FYNNEI. V lost 7 bases and J 4 bases, leaving 14 bases between the germline ends. In DNA, the CDR3 is TGTGCCAGCACAGGGGCAGGAGTTTACAATGAGCAGTTCTTC. It yields the protein CASTGAGVYNEQFF. The full variable domain, its missing parts supplied by reference TRBV2 and TRBJ2-1, is EPEVTQTPSHQVTQMGQEVILRCVPISNHLYFYWYRQILGQKVEFLVSFYNNEISEKSEIFDDQFSVERPDGSNFTLKIRSTKLEDSAMYFCASTGAGVYNEQFFGPGTRLTVL.

This clone turned up a few times. This sequence joins TRBV7-2 and TRBJ1-5, with D possibly matching TRBD1 (5 bases). In germline, CDR1 is SGHTA, CDR2 FQGNSA. CDR3 length: 14 amino acids. Trimming took 3 bases from V and 2 from J, leaving 8 bases between them. CDR3 amino acids: CASSFQGGNQPQHF. The DNA of the CDR3 is TGTGCCAGCAGCTTTCAGGGTGGCAATCAGCCCCAGCATTTT. Full variable domain (outside the CDR3, taken from reference TRBV7-2 and TRBJ1-5): GAGVSQSPSNKVTEKGKDVELRCDPISGHTALYWYRQSLGQGLEFLIYFQGNSAPDKSGLPSDRFSAERTGGSVSTLTIQRTQQEDSAVYLCASSFQGGNQPQHFGDGTRLSIL.

V usage is TRBV25-1 and J usage is TRBJ2-5; a weak D match, TRBD1 (6 bases). The J call may be incorrect, as the DNA end agrees better with TRBJ2-7. The CDR3 is 13 amino acids. Germline CDR1 reads MGHDK; CDR2 reads SYGVNS. This CDR3 reads CASSSLQGYEQYF. CDR3 in DNA: TGTGCCAGCAGTTCTCTTCAGGGGTACGAGCAGTACTTC.

The V and J genes are TRBV4-1 and TRBJ1-4; no reliable D call. V lost 2 bases, J lost 11 bases, and 9 bases lay in between. The CDR3 is 12 residues long. Germline CDR1 MGHRA, CDR2 YSYEKL. The CDR3 loop reads CASSQLGRKLFF. The CDR3 DNA follows: TGCGCCAGCAGCCAATTGGGGAGGAAACTGTTTTTT.

The chain employs TRBV11-3 and TRBJ1-3; D is ambiguous. The V gene lost 5 bases and the J gene lost 2 bases, with 10 bases spanning the gap. The V gene's germline CDR1 is SGHNT and CDR2 YENEEA. This CDR3 is 14 amino acids long. CDR3 DNA sequence: TGTGCCAGCAGCCGAGGAATGGCTGGAAACACCATATATTTT. Amino acid sequence: CASSRGMAGNTIYF.

This clone was observed a handful of times. The V gene is TRBV30, the J gene TRBJ1-3; 8 nucleotides align to TRBD1. CDR1 GTSNPN and CDR2 SVGIG come from the germline V gene (reference sequence). J was trimmed by 4 bases and V by 6 bases; bases with no gene match: 8. The CDR3 runs 14 residues. The CDR3 DNA follows: TGTGCCTGTGGTGGACAGGGCCCGGGAAACACCATATATTTT. This gives the protein CACGGQGPGNTIYF.

This clone was observed a single time. The chain joins TRBV18 to TRBJ1-1, with 7 bases fitting TRBD1. This CDR3 has 14 residues. Germline assignment: CDR1 KGHSH and CDR2 LQKENI. V trimming: 6 bases; J trimming: 3 bases; junction bases outside the gene matches: 7. The CDR3 bases are TGTGCCAGCTCTCGGTCCAGGGGGGACACTGAAGCTTTCTTT. Protein product: CASSRSRGDTEAFF. The full variable domain, with the rest looked up from reference TRBV18 and TRBJ1-1, is NAGVMQNPRHLVRRRGQEARLRCSPMKGHSHVYWYRQLPEEGLKFMVYLQKENIIDESGMPKERFSAEFPKEGPSILRIQQVVRGDSAAYFCASSRSRGDTEAFFGQGTRLTVV.

J is TRBJ2-7 and V is TRBV6-5; no clear D. V shed 4 bases and J shed 5 bases, with 15 bases lying between them. The CDR3 covers 14 residues. CDR1 is MNHEY, CDR2 SVGAGI, per germline. The CDR3 loop reads CASSLTSPNHEQYF. DNA of the CDR3: TGTGCCAGCAGTTTGACAAGCCCCAACCACGAGCAGTACTTC.

The chain uses TRBV5-1 and TRBJ2-7; D is perhaps TRBD1 (6 bases). Per germline, CDR1 SGHRS and CDR2 YFSETQ. CDR3 size: 15 residues. V was pared by 4 bases and J by 3 bases, with 17 bases between. In DNA form, the CDR3 reads TGCGCCAGCAGCGGGGGTCGGACAGAGAACTACGAGCAGTACTTC. Residues: CASSGGRTENYEQYF.

The V gene is TRBV9, the J gene TRBJ2-7; 8 bases are shared with TRBD1. CDR3 length: 15 amino acids. J was trimmed by 4 bases and V by 3 bases; bases with no gene match: 9. Germline CDR1 is SGDLS and CDR2 is YYNGEE. The CDR3 region has the DNA TGTGCCAGCAGCGGAGAATCGACAGGGGTTTACGAGCAGTACTTC. Its translation is CASSGESTGVYEQYF. The complete variable domain, with remaining parts taken from reference TRBV9 and TRBJ2-7, reads DSGVTQTPKHLITATGQRVTLRCSPRSGDLSVYWYQQSLDQGLQFLIQYYNGEERAKGNILERFSAQQFPDLHSELNLSSLELGDSALYFCASSGESTGVYEQYFGPGTRLTVT.

The rearrangement links TRBV28 to TRBJ2-5, with 9 bases that match TRBD1. Trimming took 5 bases from V and 4 from J; bases not matched to a gene: 5. Germline V CDR1 and CDR2: MDHEN, SYDVKM. The CDR3 length is 14 residues. CDR3 in amino acids: CASSNGQGSETQYF. The CDR3 nucleotides read TGTGCCAGCAGTAACGGACAGGGGTCAGAGACCCAGTACTTC.

This chain uses TRBV6-1 with TRBJ1-1; 9 nucleotides agree with TRBD1. This CDR3 has 14 residues. Germline V CDR1 and CDR2: MNHNS, SASEGT. V lost 6 bases and J lost 5; bases outside the gene matches: 7. The CDR3 DNA sequence: TGTGCCAGCAGACTACAGGGGGCGCTTACTGAAGCTTTCTTT. This codes for CASRLQGALTEAFF.

This clone was counted once. The genes are TRBV2 and TRBJ1-6; D gene unclear. The germline V and J ends were trimmed by 5 bases and 7 bases, with 12 bases remaining between them. Germline V gene sequence: CDR1 SNHLY, CDR2 FYNNEI. The CDR3 is 14 amino acids. The CDR3 loop reads CASSSAAGNSPLHF. DNA for the CDR3: TGTGCCAGCAGTTCGGCCGCGGGAAATTCACCCCTCCACTTT. The whole variable domain, remainder taken from reference TRBV2 and TRBJ1-6, is EPEVTQTPSHQVTQMGQEVILRCVPISNHLYFYWYRQILGQKVEFLVSFYNNEISEKSEIFDDQFSVERPDGSNFTLKIRSTKLEDSAMYFCASSSAAGNSPLHFGNGTRLTVT.

This sequence joins TRBV6-4 and TRBJ2-6; no reliable D call. The length of the CDR3 is 13 residues. Deletions cut 6 bases from V and 2 bases from J, with 5 bases between. Per the germline V gene, CDR1 is MRHNA and CDR2 is SNTAGT. DNA of the CDR3: TGTGCCAGCAGGGCGGCTGGGGCCAACGTCCTGACTTTC. This encodes CASRAAGANVLTF.

The genes are TRBV11-3 and TRBJ2-5, with D possibly matching TRBD1 (6 bases). V lost 6 bases and J 5 bases, leaving 16 bases between the germline ends. The CDR3 length is 14 residues. From germline, CDR1 is SGHNT and CDR2 YENEEA. CDR3 nucleotides: TGTGCCAGCAGTGTCACAGGGATGGGGGAGACCCAGTACTTC. This gives the protein CASSVTGMGETQYF.

V usage is TRBV18 and J usage is TRBJ1-5; the D is unclear. Germline V gene data show CDR1 as KGHSH and CDR2 as LQKENI. This CDR3 is 16 amino acids long. V was cut by 4 bases and J by 4 bases, with 17 bases left in between. Here the CDR3 DNA reads TGTGCCAGCTCACGACCTCCCGGCGGAGAGAATCAGCCCCAGCATTTT. Translating it yields CASSRPPGGENQPQHF. The variable domain in full, with the rest retrieved from reference TRBV18 and TRBJ1-5, is NAGVMQNPRHLVRRRGQEARLRCSPMKGHSHVYWYRQLPEEGLKFMVYLQKENIIDESGMPKERFSAEFPKEGPSILRIQQVVRGDSAAYFCASSRPPGGENQPQHFGDGTRLSIL.

This chain uses TRBV6-5 with TRBJ2-3, with 8 nucleotides matching TRBD2. The CDR3 totals 15 residues. CDR1 is MNHEY and CDR2 is SVGAGI in the germline V gene. Unmatched junction bases numbered 9, after V lost 10 bases and J lost 0 bases. The CDR3 is CATSSSGASTDTQYF. The CDR3 DNA sequence: TGTGCCACTTCTAGTAGCGGGGCTAGCACAGATACGCAGTATTTT.

V usage is TRBV27 and J usage is TRBJ1-2; 9 nucleotides line up with TRBD1. The V gene's germline CDR1 is MNHEY and CDR2 SMNVEV (reference sequence). The CDR3 consists of 14 residues. Trimming at V came to 4 bases and at J to 6 bases, leaving 6 bases not matched to a gene. The CDR3 DNA follows: TGTGCCAGCAGTTACAGGGGGCATCAGGATGGCTACACCTTC. Its translation: CASSYRGHQDGYTF.